The sequence of this T cell receptor (beta chain) was determined in a study of radiation and T cells in renal cell carcinoma. Study-wide findings and caveats: From baseline, blood top tumor clonotypes peaked at 2 weeks post-radiation.

This clone was detected a few times. Its cognate antigen is unknown. Data came from immunoSEQ multiplex PCR; TCRdb stores just in-frame clones and leaves some out. This repertoire shows some 120,000 clones, roughly four fifths found once; its top ten account for 5% to 6.5%. Time point denoted: blood 2 weeks post-SBRT. The treatment is: 15 Gy SBRT to primary tumor, nephrectomy 4 weeks later. From germline, CDR1 is SQVTM and CDR2 ANQGSEA. The V and J ends lost 4 bases and 7 bases respectively, with 13 bases between them. This CDR3 spans 12 amino acids. This clonotype originated in a man aged 45-60 years with renal cell carcinoma. The chain has TRBV29-1 and TRBJ1-1, with unresolved D. This sample comprised blood, obtained from a patient whose treatment included radiotherapy and nephrectomy. CDR3 in amino acids: CSVGVQLSEAFF. In DNA form, the CDR3 reads TGCAGCGTTGGGGTCCAGTTGAGTGAAGCTTTCTTT.